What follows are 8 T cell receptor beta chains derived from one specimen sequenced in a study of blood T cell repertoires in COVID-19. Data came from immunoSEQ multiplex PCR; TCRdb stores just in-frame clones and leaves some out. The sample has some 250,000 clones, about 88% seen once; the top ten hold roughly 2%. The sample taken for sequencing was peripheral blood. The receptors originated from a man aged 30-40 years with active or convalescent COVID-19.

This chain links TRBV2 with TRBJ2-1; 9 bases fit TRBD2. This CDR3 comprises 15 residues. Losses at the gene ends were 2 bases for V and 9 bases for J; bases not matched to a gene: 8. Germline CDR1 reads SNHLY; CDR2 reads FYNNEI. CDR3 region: CASSELRGGLSEQFF. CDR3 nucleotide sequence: TGTGCCAGCAGTGAATTGCGGGGGGGCCTTAGTGAGCAGTTCTTC.

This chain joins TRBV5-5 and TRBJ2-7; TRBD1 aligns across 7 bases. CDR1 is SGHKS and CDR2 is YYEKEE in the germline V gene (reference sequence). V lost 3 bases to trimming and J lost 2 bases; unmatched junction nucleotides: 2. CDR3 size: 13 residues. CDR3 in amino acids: CASSSGQTYEQYF. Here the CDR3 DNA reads TGTGCCAGCAGCTCGGGACAGACCTACGAGCAGTACTTC.

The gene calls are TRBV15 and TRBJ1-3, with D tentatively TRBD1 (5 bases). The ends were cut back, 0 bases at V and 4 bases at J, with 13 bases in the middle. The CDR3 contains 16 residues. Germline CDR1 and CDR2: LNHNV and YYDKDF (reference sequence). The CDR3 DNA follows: TGTGCCACCAGCAGAGATGGGGGGGTACTCGGAAACACCATATATTTT. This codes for CATSRDGGVLGNTIYF.

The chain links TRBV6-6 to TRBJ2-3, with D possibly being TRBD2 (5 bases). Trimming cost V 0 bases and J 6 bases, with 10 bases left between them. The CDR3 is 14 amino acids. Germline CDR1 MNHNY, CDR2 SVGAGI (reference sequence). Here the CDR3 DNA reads TGTGCCAGCAGTTACTCTGGTCCGGGGGATACGCAGTATTTT. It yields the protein CASSYSGPGDTQYF.

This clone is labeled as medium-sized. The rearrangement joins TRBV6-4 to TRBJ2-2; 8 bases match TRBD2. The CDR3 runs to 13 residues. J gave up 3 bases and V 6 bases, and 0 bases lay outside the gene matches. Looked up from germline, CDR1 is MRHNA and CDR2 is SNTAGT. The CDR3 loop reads CASSGGDTGELFF. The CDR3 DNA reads TGTGCCAGCAGCGGGGGGGACACCGGGGAGCTGTTTTTT.

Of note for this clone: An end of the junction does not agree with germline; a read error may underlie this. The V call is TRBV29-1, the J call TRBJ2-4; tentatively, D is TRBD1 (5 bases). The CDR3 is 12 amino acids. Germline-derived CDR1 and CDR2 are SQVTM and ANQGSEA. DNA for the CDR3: TGCAGCGTTGCGACTGACAGTGGCCGGTTTCGGTTC. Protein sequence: CSVATDSGRFRF. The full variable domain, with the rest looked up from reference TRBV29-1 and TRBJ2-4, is SAVISQKPSRDICQRGTSLTIQCQVDSQVTMMFWYRQQPGQSLTLIATANQGSEATYESGFVIDKFPISRPNLTFSTLTVSNMSPEDSSIYLCSVATDSGRFRFGAGTRLSVL.

The CDR3 DNA reads as TGTGCCAGCAGTTACCCCGGGTCCTACAATGAGCAGTTCTTC. This sequence encodes CASSYPGSYNEQFF. The V and J genes are TRBV6-2 or TRBV6-3 and TRBJ2-1; D unresolved. This CDR3 spans 14 amino acids. Germline CDR1 MNHEY, CDR2 SVGEGT. V was pared by 2 bases and J by 1 base, with 6 bases between.

This CDR3 is CASAGQGEEPLHF. The CDR3 coding sequence is TGTGCCAGCGCGGGACAGGGTGAGGAACCCCTCCACTTT. The chain employs TRBV2 and TRBJ1-6, with 9 bases lining up with TRBD1. The CDR3 length is 13 residues. CDR1 is SNHLY and CDR2 is FYNNEI in the germline V gene. The junction had 8 bases not matched to a gene; V was cut back by 8 bases and J by 12 bases.